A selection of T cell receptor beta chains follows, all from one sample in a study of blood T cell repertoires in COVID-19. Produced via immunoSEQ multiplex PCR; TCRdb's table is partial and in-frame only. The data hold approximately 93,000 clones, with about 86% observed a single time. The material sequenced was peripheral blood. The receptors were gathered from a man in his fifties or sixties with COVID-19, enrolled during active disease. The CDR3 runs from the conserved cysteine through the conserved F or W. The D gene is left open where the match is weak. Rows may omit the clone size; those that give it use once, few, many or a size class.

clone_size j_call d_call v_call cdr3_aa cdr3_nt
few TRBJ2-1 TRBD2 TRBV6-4 CASSDSTSGELNEQFF TGTGCCAGCAGTGATTCGACTAGCGGTGAACTCAATGAGCAGTTCTTC
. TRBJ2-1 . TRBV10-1 CASSGVLQENEQFF TGCGCCAGCAGTGGAGTTCTACAGGAAAATGAGCAGTTCTTC
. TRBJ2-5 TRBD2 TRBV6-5 CASRKGLGGGETQYF TGTGCCAGCAGGAAGGGCCTCGGCGGGGGGGAGACCCAGTACTTC
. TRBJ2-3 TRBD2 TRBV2 CASIGLAGVAPDTQYF TGTGCCAGCATAGGGTTAGCGGGAGTGGCTCCAGATACGCAGTATTTT
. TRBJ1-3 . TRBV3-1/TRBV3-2 CASSQDDRRLSSGNTIYF TGTGCCAGCAGCCAAGATGACAGGAGGTTGAGCTCTGGAAACACCATATATTTT
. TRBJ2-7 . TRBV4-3 CASSTRLTSLYEQYF TGCGCCAGCAGCACCCGATTGACTTCGCTCTACGAGCAGTACTTC
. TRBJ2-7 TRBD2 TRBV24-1 CATSELAGKQYF TGTGCCACCAGTGAGTTAGCGGGGAAGCAGTACTTC
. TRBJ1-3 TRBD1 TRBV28 CASSITGTGSGNTIYF TGTGCCAGCAGCATAACGGGGACAGGGAGTGGAAACACCATATATTTT
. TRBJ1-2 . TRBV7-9 CASSLTGINYGYTF TGTGCCAGCAGCTTAACAGGGATTAACTATGGCTACACCTTC
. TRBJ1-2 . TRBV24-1 CATSDLKEYGYTF TGTGCCACCAGTGATCTTAAGGAGTATGGCTACACCTTC
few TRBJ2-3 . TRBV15 CATSRAVDSIMAGATQYF TGTGCCACCAGCAGAGCGGTGGACAGCATCATGGCGGGGGCCACGCAGTATTTT
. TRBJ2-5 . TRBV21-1 CASSKERLAGSWETQYF TGTGCCAGCAGCAAGGAAAGGCTAGCGGGGTCTTGGGAGACCCAGTACTTC
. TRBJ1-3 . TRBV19 CASRGTSRGQHPGNTIYF TGTGCCAGTAGAGGAACATCTCGAGGACAGCATCCTGGAAACACCATATATTTT
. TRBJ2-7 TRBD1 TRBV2 CASRDRLTYEQYF TGTGCCAGCAGGGACAGGTTAACCTACGAGCAGTACTTC
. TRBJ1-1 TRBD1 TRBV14 CASSHQGAHRNTEAFF TGTGCCAGCAGCCATCAGGGGGCCCACCGGAACACTGAAGCTTTCTTT
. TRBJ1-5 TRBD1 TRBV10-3 CAISSTGEEGQPQHF TGTGCCATCAGTAGTACAGGGGAGGAGGGTCAGCCCCAGCATTTT
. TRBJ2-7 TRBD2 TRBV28 CDRRGRKYEQYF TGTGACCGGCGGGGGAGGAAGTACGAGCAGTACTTC
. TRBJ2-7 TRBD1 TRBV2 CASSGQGAYEQYF TGTGCCAGCAGTGGACAGGGGGCCTACGAGCAGTACTTC
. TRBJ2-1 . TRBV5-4 CASSLKGGSYNEQFF TGTGCCAGCAGCTTGAAAGGGGGCTCCTACAATGAGCAGTTCTTC
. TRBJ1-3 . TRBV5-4 CASSLEYSSGNTIYF TGTGCCAGCAGCTTGGAGTACAGCTCTGGAAACACCATATATTTT
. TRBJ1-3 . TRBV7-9 CASSRKDQGSGNTIYF TGTGCCAGCAGCCGCAAAGATCAGGGATCTGGAAACACCATATATTTT
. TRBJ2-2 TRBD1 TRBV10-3 CAISGTGNTGELFF TGTGCCATCAGCGGGACAGGGAACACCGGGGAGCTGTTTTTT
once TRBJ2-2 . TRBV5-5 CASSLGWPGTLNTGELFF TGTGCCAGCAGCTTGGGATGGCCGGGGACTTTGAACACCGGGGAGCTGTTTTTT
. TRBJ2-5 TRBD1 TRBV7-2 CASSSQQGIETQYF TGTGCCAGCAGCTCCCAACAGGGGATAGAGACCCAGTACTTC